This T cell receptor (beta chain) was observed in a study of spatial heterogeneity in lung cancer. As for time point: sample taken at primary tumor resection. 72 TRACERx patients with early, untreated non-small cell lung cancer donated samples. A single record per CDR3 protein comes from TCRdb applying MiXCR to the 5' RACE reads. The sample lists 20,000 to 30,000 distinct CDR3 sequences; approximately 9.5% were seen once. This clonotype was counted ten times or more. Its target is not known. Study results and caveats: Counts of expanded intratumoral alpha and beta TCRs tracked tumor mutation counts.

J lost 1 base, V lost 6 bases, and 5 bases had no gene match. Germline V gene data show CDR1 as MNHEY and CDR2 as SMNVEV (reference sequence). The CDR3 is 15 residues long. The sample consisted of lung tumor tissue, taken at surgery. The receptor was isolated from a male donor with early-stage non-small cell lung cancer. This chain joins TRBV27 and TRBJ1-5, with TRBD1 matching 8 bases. CDR3 sequence (DNA): TGTGCCAGCAGACGGGACAGGCGAAGCAATCAGCCCCAGCATTTT. It yields the protein CASRRDRRSNQPQHF.